Listed below are T cell receptor beta chains from one sample, sequenced in a study of CD8+CD57+ T cells in acquired aplastic anemia. TCRdb analysed the reads with MiXCR anew, one entry per CDR3 protein. The sample shows 120,000 or so distinct CDR3 sequences, about two fifths of them seen only once. Sequencing input: sorted CD4+, CD8+, or CD8+CD57+ T cells (not recorded which) from PBMCs. The receptors come from a human donor with aplastic anemia. CDR3s include the opening cysteine and the closing phenylalanine or tryptophan. A D gene is named only where the DNA matches it firmly. Size is stated for part of the rows, as once, few or many counts, or as a class when the clone is expanded.

J gene,clone size,D gene,V gene,CDR3 DNA,CDR3 protein
TRBJ1-2,-,TRBD1,TRBV3-1,TGCGCCAGCAGCCTGGGACAGGAGGTTTCCTATGGCTACGCCTTC,CASSLGQEVSYGYAF
TRBJ1-2,-,-,TRBV9,TGTGCCAGCAGCGTAGATAACTATGGCTACACCTTC,CASSVDNYGYTF
TRBJ1-4,many,TRBD1,TRBV20-1,TGCAGTGCTAGAGATGGACAGGCAACTAATGAAAAACTGTTTTTT,CSARDGQATNEKLFF
TRBJ1-2,many,-,TRBV20-1,TGCAGTGCTAGGTTGATGGGCTATGGCTACACCTTC,CSARLMGYGYTF
TRBJ2-1,many,-,TRBV7-8,TGTGCCAGCAGCTACAGAATCAGCGGGTCCTACAATGAGCAGTTCTTC,CASSYRISGSYNEQFF
TRBJ1-3,-,-,TRBV2,TGTGCCATCAGTGATACCTCTTTCGGAAACACCATATATTTT,CAISDTSFGNTIYF
TRBJ2-7,once,-,TRBV15,TGTGCCACCAGCATTGATCGGGGGAGCGACGAGCAGTACTTC,CATSIDRGSDEQYF
TRBJ2-5,many,TRBD2,TRBV12-3/TRBV12-4,TGTGCCAGCACCATCGTAGGGGCTAGCGGGACATACCATAAAGAGACCCAGTACTTC,CASTIVGASGTYHKETQYF
TRBJ2-5,many,-,TRBV7-8,TGTGCCAGCAGCCTACCTGGAATGGGCCTACGTCAAGAGACCCAGTACTTC,CASSLPGMGLRQETQYF
TRBJ1-5,-,-,TRBV10-3,TGTGCCATCAGTACGGACACATACAGTCAGCCTCAGCATTTT,CAISTDTYSQPQHF
TRBJ1-5,few,TRBD1,TRBV10-3,TGTGCCATCAGGGCGGGACAGAGTATCAATCAGCCCCAGCATTTT,CAIRAGQSINQPQHF
TRBJ2-1,many,TRBD2,TRBV6-5,TGTGCCAGCAGTTACGCCGGGACTAGAGTAAATGAGCAGTTCTTC,CASSYAGTRVNEQFF
TRBJ2-5,-,-,TRBV2,TGTGCCAGCAGTGATAACAGCTACCAAGAGACCCAGTACTTC,CASSDNSYQETQYF
TRBJ1-2,-,TRBD1,TRBV20-1,TGCAGTGCTAATCCCCATTTCGGGACAGCGTATGGCTACACCTTC,CSANPHFGTAYGYTF
TRBJ2-7,-,-,TRBV18,TGTGCCAGCTCACCAATCGAGGTGCCGAGTCACGAGCAGTACTTC,CASSPIEVPSHEQYF
TRBJ1-2,many,TRBD1,TRBV7-3,TGTGCCAGCAGCTTGGGACAGGGTGACTATGGCTACACCTTC,CASSLGQGDYGYTF
TRBJ1-2,once,TRBD1,TRBV15,TGTGCCACCAGCAGTGCGGACAGGTTGTCCTATGGCTACACCTTC,CATSSADRLSYGYTF
TRBJ1-1,many,-,TRBV4-2,TGTGCCAGCAGCCAAGTTGGATCTAACACTGAAGCTTTCTTT,CASSQVGSNTEAFF
TRBJ1-2,many,-,TRBV6-5,TGTGCCAGCAGTTACTCCTCCACTGTGAGGGCAGGGGGCTACACCTTC,CASSYSSTVRAGGYTF
TRBJ2-2,-,-,TRBV9,TGTGCCAGCAGCCTTAGTTTCGGGGAGCTGTTTTTT,CASSLSFGELFF
TRBJ1-4,-,-,TRBV10-3,TGTGCCAGCAGTCCCCGGACGGAACTTACAACTAATGAAAAACTGTTTTTT,CASSPRTELTTNEKLFF
TRBJ2-5,many,-,TRBV20-1,TGCAGTGCTAGAGACCTAGCTCCTGGCGGGCAAGAGACCCAGTACTTC,CSARDLAPGGQETQYF
TRBJ1-4,-,-,TRBV12-3/TRBV12-4,TGTGCCAGCAGTTTCGTCCCGAGCTCGATTAATGAAAAACTGTTTTTT,CASSFVPSSINEKLFF
TRBJ2-3,many,TRBD2,TRBV20-1,TGCAGTGCTAGTCACCCAGCGGGGGGAGATACGCAGTATTTT,CSASHPAGGDTQYF
TRBJ2-1,many,TRBD2,TRBV12-3/TRBV12-4,TGTGCCAGCAGCTTGGGACTAGCGGGGGGGCTCAGGGAGCAGTTCTTC,CASSLGLAGGLREQFF
TRBJ1-5,many,TRBD1,TRBV20-1,TGCAGTGCTAGGGGGACAGACTATAGCAATCAGCCCCAGCATTTT,CSARGTDYSNQPQHF
TRBJ1-6,-,TRBD1,TRBV19,TGTGCCAGTAGTTCCTCCGGGACAGGGAGATCACCCCTCCACTTT,CASSSSGTGRSPLHF